These 4 T cell receptor beta chains came from one sample sequenced in a study of T cell changes during pregnancy in multiple sclerosis. Libraries were prepared by immunoSEQ multiplex PCR; TCRdb keeps only in-frame clonotypes and omits some of them. This table has about 83,000 clones, more than 90% appearing once. The specimen comprised peripheral blood, sampled in the second trimester of pregnancy. These receptors were collected from a female donor with multiple sclerosis, enrolled in a pregnancy study.

This chain links TRBV27 with TRBJ2-2; the match to TRBD1 covers 7 bases. The CDR3 spans 17 residues. CDR1 and CDR2 from the germline V gene are MNHEY and SMNVEV (reference sequence). With V trimmed by 3 bases and J by 0 bases, 7 bases remained unmatched. The CDR3 reads CASSFMWDSSNTGELFF. The CDR3 DNA is TGTGCCAGCAGTTTTATGTGGGACAGTTCGAACACCGGGGAGCTGTTTTTT.

The V call is TRBV19, the J call TRBJ1-4; possibly TRBD1 for D (5 bases). Looked up from germline, CDR1 is LNHDA and CDR2 is SQIVND (reference sequence). There are 15 residues in the CDR3. V lost 5 bases and J 7 bases, leaving 17 bases between the germline ends. CDR3 DNA sequence: TGTGCCAGTAGTCCCCAGGGCGGGGGTCGTGAAAAACTGTTTTTT. Translating gives CASSPQGGGREKLFF. The whole variable domain, remainder taken from reference TRBV19 and TRBJ1-4, is DGGITQSPKYLFRKEGQNVTLSCEQNLNHDAMYWYRQDPGQGLRLIYYSQIVNDFQKGDIAEGYSVSREKKESFPLTVTSAQKNPTAFYLCASSPQGGGREKLFFGSGTQLSVL.

The V and J genes are TRBV5-4 and TRBJ2-1; maybe TRBD1 (5 bases). Germline lookup yields CDR1 SGHNT and CDR2 YYREEE (reference sequence). V was pared by 4 bases and J by 3 bases, with 8 bases between. The CDR3 contains 13 residues. The CDR3 loop reads CASSGDSYNEQFF. The CDR3 DNA sequence: TGTGCCAGCAGCGGAGACAGCTACAATGAGCAGTTCTTC.

This sequence joins TRBV6-1 and TRBJ2-3; 13 positions agree with TRBD2. This CDR3 region has 16 residues. V lost 3 bases, J lost 6 bases, and 6 bases stayed unmatched. The V gene's germline CDR1 is MNHNS and CDR2 SASEGT. CDR3 residues: CASSDRTSGSWDTQYF. CDR3 bases: TGTGCCAGCAGTGACCGGACTAGCGGGAGCTGGGATACGCAGTATTTT.